This T cell receptor (beta chain) is from a study of T cells in Graves' hyperthyroidism and ophthalmopathy. Study summary: The blood sample was taken at first diagnosis, before treatment began.

Regarding the study as a whole: In the analysis, a 13 V-J model separated ophthalmopathy from stable hyperthyroidism.

When ophthalmopathy did not progress within 18 months, Graves' hyperthyroidism was considered stable. Amplification of TCR beta CDR3 regions was performed using RNA transcripts as template. First-round RT-PCR of the TCR CDR3 relied on the HTBI primer set. TCRdb re-called the multiplex PCR reads through MiXCR, storing one row per CDR3 protein. The sample includes approximately 380,000 distinct CDR3 sequences, about 19% of them seen just once. Many counts were recorded for this clonotype. Its antigen is as yet unknown. Sequencing was carried out using blood. The TCR originated in a woman aged 18-29 years with Graves' hyperthyroidism.

The CDR3 region is CSARDALAGGSYEQYF. In DNA form, the CDR3 reads TGCAGTGCTAGAGACGCCCTGGCGGGGGGCTCCTACGAGCAGTACTTC. The rearrangement joins TRBV20-1 to TRBJ2-7, with 8 bases aligning to TRBD2. The CDR3 is 16 amino acids. The V gene end was trimmed by 0 bases and the J gene end by 0 bases; junction bases not matched to a gene: 7. CDR1 DFQATT and CDR2 SNEGSKA come from the germline V gene (reference sequence).